A single sample gave rise to the 22 T cell receptor beta chains below, sequenced in a study of blood T cells in healthy people across ages. A second PCR, run for roughly 7 to 12 cycles, used a sample-barcoded 5' primer plus a J-beta primer mix. TCRdb reprocessed the 5' RACE reads with MiXCR, giving one entry per CDR3 protein. Among 550,000 to 750,000 distinct CDR3 sequences, under 25% were seen once, and the ten largest hold roughly 3.7%. Sequencing used blood. The receptors were gathered from a man in his sixties or seventies in good health.

This clonotype was observed many times. One end of the junction does not line up with germline, which may come from a read error. The chain links TRBV7-7 to TRBJ2-2; weak D call: TRBD2 (5 bases). The CDR3 contains 14 residues. Germline V lookup: CDR1 SSHAT, CDR2 FNYEAQ (reference sequence). This CDR3 is CASSYSSNTGELFF. CDR3 bases: TGTGCTAGCAGCTACTCTAGCAACACCGGGGAGCTGTTTTTT.

This clonotype was seen only a few times. The gene calls are TRBV5-1 and TRBJ2-1, with TRBD2 as a possible D gene (5 bases). The V end was cut by 5 bases, the J end by 0 bases, with 12 bases between. The V gene's germline CDR1 is SGHRS and CDR2 YFSETQ. This CDR3 has 15 amino acids. CDR3 nucleotide sequence: TGCGCCAGCAGACTAGACACGGGCTCCTACAATGAGCAGTTCTTC. It yields the protein CASRLDTGSYNEQFF.

This clonotype occurred many times. The DNA for the CDR3 is TGCGCCAGCAGCCAGGACCTAAGGTTCGGCGCAGATACGCAGTATTTT. Protein sequence: CASSQDLRFGADTQYF. V is TRBV4-1 and J is TRBJ2-3; D unclear. This CDR3 region has 16 residues. The germline CDR1 and CDR2 sequences are MGHRA and YSYEKL. Trimming cost V 3 bases and J 4 bases, with 17 bases left between them.

The chain uses TRBV18 and TRBJ2-5, with 9 bases aligning to TRBD2. The CDR3 spans 15 residues. V lost 2 bases to trimming and J lost 7 bases; unmatched junction nucleotides: 8. Germline CDR1 is KGHSH and CDR2 is LQKENI. The CDR3 loop reads CASSPGSGGAGTQYF. The CDR3 DNA reads as TGTGCCAGCTCACCAGGTAGCGGGGGAGCCGGGACCCAGTACTTC.

The chain combines TRBV11-2 with TRBJ2-2; 10 bases map to TRBD2. CDR1 is SGHAT and CDR2 is FQNNGV in the germline V gene. V gave up 3 bases and J gave up 6 bases; unmatched junction bases: 4. This CDR3 is built from 15 residues. CDR3 nucleotide sequence: TGTGCCAGCAGCTTCGGGCTAGCGGGAGCCGGGGAGCTGTTTTTT. Translation gives CASSFGLAGAGELFF.

The V and J genes are TRBV14 and TRBJ2-2, with D unclear. V lost 4 bases, J lost 6 bases, and 9 bases lay in between. The CDR3 spans 13 residues. Germline assignment: CDR1 SGHDN and CDR2 FVKESK. DNA of the CDR3: TGTGCCAGCAGCCCCCGACTCTCCGGGGAGCTGTTTTTT. The encoded protein is CASSPRLSGELFF. The full variable domain, rest sourced from reference TRBV14 and TRBJ2-2, is EAGVTQFPSHSVIEKGQTVTLRCDPISGHDNLYWYRRVMGKEIKFLLHFVKESKQDESGMPNNRFLAERTGGTYSTLKVQPAELEDSGVYFCASSPRLSGELFFGEGSRLTVL.

The chain is built from TRBV2 and TRBJ2-3; 7 bases align to TRBD1. The V gene end was trimmed by 5 bases and the J gene end by 2 bases; junction bases not matched to a gene: 10. The CDR3 loop spans 16 amino acids. CDR1 and CDR2 from the germline V gene are SNHLY and FYNNEI. The CDR3 sequence is CASSPPGTDYTDTQYF. CDR3 DNA sequence: TGTGCCAGCAGTCCCCCGGGGACAGATTACACAGATACGCAGTATTTT.

This clonotype has more than one count but fewer than ten. V usage is TRBV20-1 and J usage is TRBJ2-5, with TRBD2 matching 14 bases. V trimming: 2 bases; J trimming: 5 bases; junction bases outside the gene matches: 4. The germline CDR1 and CDR2 sequences are DFQATT and SNEGSKA (reference sequence). The CDR3 totals 15 residues. CDR3 protein: CSARLGTSGSETQYF. For the CDR3, the DNA is TGCAGTGCTAGACTTGGGACTAGCGGGAGTGAGACCCAGTACTTC.

The chain couples TRBV28 to TRBJ2-5, with 7 bases identical to TRBD2. The end of the DNA aligns better with TRBJ2-7, so the J call may be wrong. This CDR3 is built from 13 residues. Germline assignment: CDR1 MDHEN and CDR2 SYDVKM. Written as DNA, the CDR3 is TGTGCCAGCTTGGGGAGGGTGTTCCACGAGCAGTACTTC. Its protein is CASLGRVFHEQYF.

A few counts support this clonotype. It may be a read error: a sequence one base away is much more abundant. The chain joins TRBV7-9 to TRBJ2-3; TRBD2 matches 8 bases. The CDR3 contains 15 residues. V lost 0 bases and J lost 2; bases outside the gene matches: 1. Per the germline V gene, CDR1 is SEHNR and CDR2 is FQNEAQ (reference sequence). The CDR3 DNA is TGTGCCAGCAGCTTAGCTAGCGGGAACACAGATACGCAGTATTTT. Amino acid sequence: CASSLASGNTDTQYF.

This clonotype was counted between two and nine times. At one of its ends the junction is not consistent with the germline gene, which may arise from a read error. The V and J genes are TRBV20-1 and TRBJ2-5, with D tentatively TRBD2 (7 bases). The CDR3 is 13 residues long. Germline CDR1 and CDR2: DFQATT and SNEGSKA (reference sequence). The CDR3 is CSTRGRGGETQYF. Written as DNA, the CDR3 is TGCAGTACTAGGGGGAGGGGGGGAGAGACCCAGTACTTC.

The chain has TRBV6-2 or TRBV6-3 and TRBJ2-7; TRBD2 might be the D (6 bases). The CDR3 is 14 amino acids. The germline CDR1 and CDR2 sequences are MNHEY and SVGEGT. V lost 3 bases and J lost 5, with 14 bases in between. CDR3: CASSYSGGNHEQYF. The CDR3 region has the DNA TGTGCCAGCAGTTATTCCGGGGGAAACCACGAGCAGTACTTC.

The chain employs TRBV5-1 and TRBJ2-3, with 11 nucleotides matching TRBD1. Germline V gene sequence: CDR1 SGHRS, CDR2 YFSETQ. This CDR3 spans 16 amino acids. J was trimmed by 2 bases and V by 3 bases; bases with no gene match: 5. The CDR3 protein is CASSYGTGGPTDTQYF. CDR3 DNA sequence: TGCGCCAGCAGCTACGGGACAGGGGGACCCACAGATACGCAGTATTTT.

The sample holds a few counts of this clonotype. V and J are TRBV29-1 and TRBJ2-7; 7 bases align to TRBD1. Germline CDR1 is SQVTM and CDR2 is ANQGSEA. The CDR3 spans 13 residues. J was trimmed by 2 bases and V by 3 bases; bases with no gene match: 4. The DNA for the CDR3 is TGCAGCGTTGAGAGGACAGGACCCTACGAGCAGTACTTC. Translating it yields CSVERTGPYEQYF.

This clonotype was counted only a few times. The rearrangement links TRBV20-1 to TRBJ2-5; TRBD2 is a possible D gene (6 bases). The J call may be incorrect, as the DNA end agrees better with TRBJ2-1. The length of the CDR3 is 12 residues. The germline V gene has CDR1 DFQATT and CDR2 SNEGSKA (reference sequence). Here the CDR3 DNA reads TGCAGTGCTAAACAGACTAGGAATGAGCAGTTCTTC. Translated, it gives CSAKQTRNEQFF.

The chain combines TRBV29-1 with TRBJ2-1; 8 bases align to TRBD2. Germline CDR1 SQVTM, CDR2 ANQGSEA. CDR3 length equals 15 residues. With V trimmed by 1 base and J by 7 bases, 9 bases remained unmatched. Here the CDR3 DNA reads TGCAGCGTTGAAGTTGGCAGCGGGAGAGGTAATGAGCAGTTCTTC. Residues: CSVEVGSGRGNEQFF.

V gene TRBV18 combines with J gene TRBJ1-1, with D perhaps matching TRBD1 (5 bases). With 6 bases removed from V and 1 base from J, the gap between germline ends came to 12 bases. Germline V CDR1 and CDR2: KGHSH, LQKENI. The CDR3 is made up of 14 amino acids. Here the CDR3 reads CASSQNGQNTEAFF. CDR3 DNA: TGTGCCAGCTCTCAAAACGGACAGAACACTGAAGCTTTCTTT.

This clonotype was observed a handful of times. The chain has TRBV7-2 and TRBJ2-3; D is undetermined. The V gene's germline CDR1 is SGHTA and CDR2 FQGNSA. This CDR3 has 14 amino acids. Trimming stripped 1 base from V and 2 bases from J, with 7 bases between. The DNA for the CDR3 is TGTGCCAGCAGCTTAGGGGTCTCCACAGATACGCAGTATTTT. It codes for CASSLGVSTDTQYF.

The gene calls are TRBV20-1 and TRBJ2-5; D is undetermined. This CDR3 is 11 amino acids long. The V end was cut by 8 bases, the J end by 1 base, with 8 bases between. Germline-derived CDR1 and CDR2 are DFQATT and SNEGSKA (reference sequence). The CDR3 loop reads CSPRSQETQYF. CDR3 nucleotides: TGCAGTCCCCGGAGCCAAGAGACCCAGTACTTC.

This clonotype was counted at least ten times. The V gene is TRBV2, the J gene TRBJ1-4, with TRBD1 as a possible D gene (5 bases). Germline V gene data show CDR1 as SNHLY and CDR2 as FYNNEI. The V gene lost 2 bases and the J gene lost 7 bases, with 11 bases spanning the gap. The length of the CDR3 is 14 residues. In nucleotides, the CDR3 is TGTGCCAGCAGTGAAACGACAGTGAGTGAAAAACTGTTTTTT. Translating gives CASSETTVSEKLFF.

V and J are TRBV9 and TRBJ2-3; D ambiguous. The V end was cut by 0 bases, the J end by 3 bases, with 11 bases between. CDR3 length: 15 amino acids. Germline V gene sequence: CDR1 SGDLS, CDR2 YYNGEE. CDR3 sequence reads: CASSVDMAATDTQYF. CDR3 DNA: TGTGCCAGCAGCGTAGATATGGCAGCGACAGATACGCAGTATTTT.

This clonotype showed up just a few times. The chain employs TRBV4-2 and TRBJ2-7, with TRBD1 matching 10 bases. CDR1 and CDR2 from the germline V gene are LGHNA and YNFKEQ. The CDR3 extends over 16 amino acids. The ends lost 0 bases at V and 4 bases at J; junction bases unmatched: 6. CDR3 in amino acids: CASSQDRGQGLYEQYF. Here the CDR3 DNA reads TGTGCCAGCAGCCAAGATCGGGGACAGGGGCTGTACGAGCAGTACTTC.